Shown below are 13 T cell receptor beta chains from a single sample sequenced in a study of identical twins. TCRdb re-called the 5' RACE reads with MiXCR, one entry per CDR3 protein. There are 450,000 to 650,000 distinct CDR3 sequences in the sample; approximately 9.6% occur only once, and around 3.2% lies in the top ten. These data are also associated with another study on yellow fever vaccine responses in identical twins.

The specimen sequenced was PBMCs. Receptors originate from a woman in her late teens or twenties in good health.

The table lists this clonotype with a few counts. The chain employs TRBV2 and TRBJ2-5, with D tentatively TRBD1 or TRBD2 (6 bases each). The germline gives CDR1 SNHLY, CDR2 FYNNEI. The CDR3 loop spans 14 amino acids. The V and J ends lost 8 bases and 4 bases respectively, with 17 bases between them. For the CDR3, the DNA is TGTGCCAGCGCCGGGGGCAGGCCTCCAGAGACCCAGTACTTC. As protein: CASAGGRPPETQYF.

This clonotype was observed a few times. The chain carries TRBV20-1 and TRBJ2-1; 14 bases line up with TRBD2. Germline loops: CDR1 DFQATT, CDR2 SNEGSKA (reference sequence). Unmatched junction bases numbered 8, after V lost 3 bases and J lost 7 bases. The CDR3 runs to 16 residues. The CDR3 is CSASQTSGRARNEQFF. The CDR3 DNA follows: TGCAGTGCTAGTCAGACTAGCGGGAGGGCCAGGAATGAGCAGTTCTTC.

This clonotype was counted only a few times. The chain carries TRBV14 and TRBJ2-7; D perhaps matches TRBD1 (6 bases). Germline-derived CDR1 and CDR2 are SGHDN and FVKESK. The V end was cut by 0 bases, the J end by 5 bases, with 23 bases between. The CDR3 is 18 amino acids. As DNA, the CDR3 is TGTGCCAGCAGCCAAGATCGTGGAACAGGGAAACGTCTGGACGAGCAGTACTTC. Protein sequence: CASSQDRGTGKRLDEQYF.

The V and J genes are TRBV15 and TRBJ2-2, with 8 bases identical to TRBD2. V was clipped by 2 bases and J by 5 bases; unmatched bases: 7. This CDR3 is 16 amino acids long. Germline-derived CDR1 and CDR2 are LNHNV and YYDKDF (reference sequence). The CDR3 protein is CATSRHSGSYTGELFF. CDR3 sequence (DNA): TGTGCCACCAGCAGACACAGCGGGAGTTATACCGGGGAGCTGTTTTTT.

Only a few counts were recorded for this clonotype. V and J are TRBV28 and TRBJ1-6; no reliable D call. Germline V CDR1 and CDR2: MDHEN, SYDVKM. The V end lost 4 bases, the J end lost 14 bases, and 12 bases lay between the germline ends. This CDR3 is 12 amino acids long. The CDR3 spells CASSSRGSALHF. Here the CDR3 DNA reads TGTGCCAGCAGTTCTCGTGGGAGTGCCCTCCACTTT. Full variable domain (outside the CDR3, taken from reference TRBV28 and TRBJ1-6): DVKVTQSSRYLVKRTGEKVFLECVQDMDHENMFWYRQDPGLGLRLIYFSYDVKMKEKGDIPEGYSVSREKKERFSLILESASTNQTSMYLCASSSRGSALHFGNGTRLTVT.

This clonotype was counted between two and nine times. The CDR3, as DNA: TGTGCCAGCAGTTTGGGGGGACAGGGGCTCTATGGCTACACCTTC. Protein sequence: CASSLGGQGLYGYTF. The rearrangement joins TRBV28 to TRBJ1-2; TRBD1 matches 10 bases. Trimming at V came to 3 bases and at J to 4 bases, leaving 5 bases not matched to a gene. This CDR3 has 15 amino acids. CDR1 is MDHEN and CDR2 is SYDVKM in the germline V gene.

There are many counts of this clonotype. V usage is TRBV20-1 and J usage is TRBJ2-3, with TRBD2 matching over 10 bases. This CDR3 contains 15 residues. CDR1 and CDR2 from the germline V gene are DFQATT and SNEGSKA (reference sequence). With 6 bases clipped from V and 2 bases from J, the junction kept 8 bases outside the gene matches. The CDR3 sequence: CSAATSGTITDTQYF. The CDR3 nucleotides are TGCAGTGCAGCAACTAGCGGGACAATCACAGATACGCAGTATTTT.

This clonotype was found many times. The rearrangement joins TRBV7-9 to TRBJ1-5; the match to TRBD1 covers 7 bases. CDR1 is SEHNR and CDR2 is FQNEAQ in the germline V gene (reference sequence). The CDR3 contains 11 residues. Trimming at V came to 4 bases and at J to 13 bases, leaving 4 bases not matched to a gene. The CDR3 DNA is TGTGCCAGCAGCTCGACAGGGTATCAGCATTTT. This codes for CASSSTGYQHF.

This clonotype was seen at least ten times. The chain recombines TRBV20-1 with TRBJ2-2; D is perhaps TRBD1 (6 bases). CDR3 length: 12 amino acids. Germline lookup yields CDR1 DFQATT and CDR2 SNEGSKA (reference sequence). The ends were cut back, 3 bases at V and 6 bases at J, with 8 bases in the middle. CDR3 DNA: TGCAGTGCTAGCCCAGGGGCCGGGGAGCTGTTTTTT. Its translation: CSASPGAGELFF.

The chain uses TRBV4-3 and TRBJ2-3; TRBD2 aligns across 13 bases. Germline CDR1 LGHNA, CDR2 YSLEER. CDR3 size: 18 residues. V lost 2 bases, J lost 3 bases, and 8 bases stayed unmatched. This chain's CDR3 is CASSQTILAGGSTDTQYF. Written as DNA, the CDR3 is TGCGCCAGCAGCCAAACGATACTAGCGGGAGGGAGTACAGATACGCAGTATTTT.

V usage is TRBV20-1 and J usage is TRBJ2-7; a weak D match, TRBD2 (6 bases). The V and J ends lost 1 base and 2 bases respectively, with 9 bases between them. CDR1 and CDR2 (germline): DFQATT, SNEGSKA (reference sequence). The CDR3 is made up of 13 amino acids. CDR3 sequence: CSARGLATYEQYF. In nucleotides, the CDR3 is TGCAGTGCTAGAGGGCTAGCGACCTACGAGCAGTACTTC.

This clonotype was counted many times. V usage is TRBV27 and J usage is TRBJ2-5, with 9 bases fitting TRBD1. With V trimmed by 4 bases and J by 3 bases, 6 bases remained unmatched. The length of the CDR3 is 15 residues. The germline V gene has CDR1 MNHEY and CDR2 SMNVEV (reference sequence). CDR3 amino acids: CASSSGTGRKETQYF. The CDR3 DNA reads as TGTGCCAGCAGTTCGGGGACAGGGAGGAAAGAGACCCAGTACTTC.

This clonotype has only a few counts. This chain joins TRBV5-6 and TRBJ2-7; D unresolved. Germline lookup yields CDR1 SGHDT and CDR2 YYEEEE. V was trimmed by 4 bases and J by 0 bases, leaving 14 bases between them. The CDR3 sequence is 15 residues long. The DNA for the CDR3 is TGTGCCAGCAGCGCGACTGATCACCCCTCCTACGAGCAGTACTTC. Translating gives CASSATDHPSYEQYF.